In its sample, the clone carrying this T cell receptor (beta chain) was seen a few times. Its specificity is unknown. 60 Vbeta and 13 Jbeta primers were used in PCR. Some clones are missing from TCRdb's copy, which holds only in-frame ones; the method was immunoSEQ multiplex PCR. The profile shows around 150,000 clones, around 83% of them singletons. The sample belongs to a study of cytomegalovirus exposure and HLA in healthy donors. Study details: Drawn from HLA-typed donors, approximately 86 million unique TCRs were held in an early data release. Study-level results: Analysis performed later found 16,000 or so TCR beta sequences associated with HLA alleles at 0.05 false discovery rate. Using the classifier, cytomegalovirus status was reportedly diagnosed with high specificity and sensitivity.

The sequencing sample was made of PBMCs. The sequence came from a man aged 40-50 years in good health and CMV-seropositive.

The CDR3 spells CASLQHRYNQPQHF. The CDR3 DNA is TGTGCCAGCCTCCAACACAGGTACAATCAGCCCCAGCATTTT. The genes are TRBV28 and TRBJ1-5; the D gene is possibly TRBD1 (5 bases). The CDR3 runs to 14 residues. Germline V gives CDR1 MDHEN, CDR2 SYDVKM. V gave up 8 bases and J gave up 3 bases, with 14 bases separating them.